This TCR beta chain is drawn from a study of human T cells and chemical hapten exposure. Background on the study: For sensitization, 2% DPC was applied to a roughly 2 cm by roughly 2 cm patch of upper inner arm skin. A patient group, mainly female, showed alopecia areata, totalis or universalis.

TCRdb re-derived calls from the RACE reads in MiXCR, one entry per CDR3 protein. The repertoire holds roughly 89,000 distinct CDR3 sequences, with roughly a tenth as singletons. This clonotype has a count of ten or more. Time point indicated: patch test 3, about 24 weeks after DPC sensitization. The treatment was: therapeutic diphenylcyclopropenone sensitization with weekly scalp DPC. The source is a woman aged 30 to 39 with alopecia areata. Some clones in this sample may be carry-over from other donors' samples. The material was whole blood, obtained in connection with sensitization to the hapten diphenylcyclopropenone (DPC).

CDR3 DNA: TGCGCCAGCAGTCCTAGCGGGAGGGCCGCGGTTGGGGCCAACGTCCTGACTTTC. It encodes CASSPSGRAAVGANVLTF. This chain uses TRBV10-2 with TRBJ2-6; 12 bases fit TRBD2. After removal of 5 bases from V and 3 bases from J, the junction contained 8 bases not matched to a gene. CDR3 length: 18 amino acids. CDR1 is WSHSY, CDR2 SAAADI, per germline.